The clone carrying this T cell receptor (beta chain) was found many times. Its antigen remains unidentified. TCRdb ran MiXCR on the 5' RACE reads and lists one entry per CDR3 protein. In the table there are more than 95,000 distinct CDR3 sequences, roughly 6.7% of which are singletons. These data come from a study of T cells after yellow fever vaccination. Findings and caveats of the study: Although most clonotypes did not, a small share appeared in both CD4 and CD8 compartments.

CDR1 is SEHNR and CDR2 is FQNEAQ in the germline V gene (reference sequence). V lost 1 base, J lost 4 bases, and 4 bases lay in between. This CDR3 comprises 12 residues. This receptor was obtained from a man younger than 35 who received the YFV17D yellow fever vaccine. The gene calls are TRBV7-9 and TRBJ1-2; D is ambiguous. The sequencing used CD4+ T cells sorted from PBMCs, collected 9 to 11 days after the first yellow fever vaccination. This chain's CDR3 is CASSLEPYGYTF. DNA for the CDR3: TGTGCCAGCAGCTTAGAGCCCTATGGCTACACCTTC.